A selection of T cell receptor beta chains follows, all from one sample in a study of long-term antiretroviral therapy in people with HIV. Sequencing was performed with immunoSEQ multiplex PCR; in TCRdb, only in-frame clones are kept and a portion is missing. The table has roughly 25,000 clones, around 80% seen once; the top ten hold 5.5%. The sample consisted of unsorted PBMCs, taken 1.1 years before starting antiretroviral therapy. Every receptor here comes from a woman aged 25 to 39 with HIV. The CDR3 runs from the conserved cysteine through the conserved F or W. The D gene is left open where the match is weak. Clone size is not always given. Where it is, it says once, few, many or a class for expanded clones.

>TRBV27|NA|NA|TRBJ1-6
TGTGCCAGCAGTTCGGTTGGGGCCCCCCTCCACTTT
CASSSVGAPLHF
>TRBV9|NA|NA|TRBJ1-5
TGCGGCAGAGTCGATCAGCCCCAGCATTTT
CGRVDQPQHF
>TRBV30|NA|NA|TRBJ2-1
TGTGCCTGGAGCATTCTCCAGGGGAATGAGCAGTTCTTC
CAWSILQGNEQFF
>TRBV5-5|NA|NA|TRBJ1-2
TGTGCCAGCAGCTTGAAGGTGTCGGGGGCAGGCTATGGCTACACCTTC
CASSLKVSGAGYGYTF
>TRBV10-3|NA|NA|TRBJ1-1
TGTGCCATCAGTGAGAGGACTGAAGCTTTCTTT
CAISERTEAFF
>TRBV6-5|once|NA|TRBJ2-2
TGTGCCAGCAGTCGCTTGGGTGGGGAGCTGTTTTTT
CASSRLGGELFF
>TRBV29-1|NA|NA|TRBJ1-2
TGCAGCGTTGATTTAGGAGACGGGTATGGCTACACCTTC
CSVDLGDGYGYTF
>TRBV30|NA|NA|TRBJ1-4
TGTGCCTGGAGTCTGGCTACCGGGGGAAAACTGTTTTTT
CAWSLATGGKLFF
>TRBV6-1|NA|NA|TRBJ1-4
TGTGCCAGCAGTGAAGCGGGGGGGTCGGAAAAACTGTTTTTT
CASSEAGGSEKLFF
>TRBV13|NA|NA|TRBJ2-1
TGTGCCAGCAGCTACCAAGGGTGGTCGAGAGTTGACAATGAGCAGTTCTTC
CASSYQGWSRVDNEQFF
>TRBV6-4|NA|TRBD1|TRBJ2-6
TGTGCCAGCAGTGACTCACCCGGGACAGACTCTGGGGCCAACGTCCTGACTTTC
CASSDSPGTDSGANVLTF
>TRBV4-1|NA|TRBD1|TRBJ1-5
TGCGCCAGCAGCCAAGCTGGGACAGGTCCAAGCAATCAGCCCCAGCATTTT
CASSQAGTGPSNQPQHF
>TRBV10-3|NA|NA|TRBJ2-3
TGTGCCATCAGTGATCCCTTGACTAGTGATACGCAGTATTTT
CAISDPLTSDTQYF
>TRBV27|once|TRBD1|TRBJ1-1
TGTGCCAGCACCGGACAGGGACAAACTGAAGCTTTCTTT
CASTGQGQTEAFF